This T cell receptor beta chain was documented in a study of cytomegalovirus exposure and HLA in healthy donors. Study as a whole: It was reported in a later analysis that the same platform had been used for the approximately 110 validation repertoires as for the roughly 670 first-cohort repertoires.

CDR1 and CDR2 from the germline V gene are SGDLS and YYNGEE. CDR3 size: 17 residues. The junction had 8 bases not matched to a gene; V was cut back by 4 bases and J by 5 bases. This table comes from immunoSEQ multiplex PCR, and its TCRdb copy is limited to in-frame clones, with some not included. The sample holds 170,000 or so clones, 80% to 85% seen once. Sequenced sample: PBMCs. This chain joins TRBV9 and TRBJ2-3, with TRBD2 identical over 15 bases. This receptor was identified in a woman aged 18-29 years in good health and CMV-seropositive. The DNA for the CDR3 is TGTGCCAGCAGCTATGGGACTAGCGGGGGGAGGGGAGATACGCAGTATTTT. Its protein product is CASSYGTSGGRGDTQYF.